Listed below are T cell receptor beta chains from one sample, sequenced in a study of T cells in localized non-small cell lung cancer. Assay: immunoSEQ multiplex PCR; the TCRdb copy retains only in-frame clones and omits some. The table shows 15,000 to 25,000 clones, with roughly 80% occurring only once. The sequencing used peripheral blood, collected before any cancer treatment. The receptors were sampled from a man aged 40 to 69 with stage I lung adenocarcinoma. Both conserved end residues are part of each CDR3. Each record gives: J gene, D gene, clone size, V gene, CDR3 DNA, CDR3 protein. The D gene is left open where the match is weak. Some rows have no size entry. The others give once, few or many, or a class for an expanded clone.

TRBJ1-5	-	-	TRBV28	TGTGCCAGCAGTCAGCGGACCGATCAGCCCCAGCATTTT	CASSQRTDQPQHF
TRBJ2-5	-	-	TRBV7-3	TGTGCCAGCAGCTTAACAGGGGATAAGGGAGAGACCCAGTACTTC	CASSLTGDKGETQYF
TRBJ1-4	TRBD1	-	TRBV4-1	TGCGCCAGCAGCCAAGCGGGACAGGTAGAGGAAAAACTGTTTTTT	CASSQAGQVEEKLFF
TRBJ2-3	-	-	TRBV27	TGTGCCAGCAGTCCGAGGGGACCCGGCACAGATACGCAGTATTTT	CASSPRGPGTDTQYF
TRBJ1-2	TRBD1	-	TRBV7-9	TGTGCCAGCAGCTTCACCGGACAGGGGGCGGATGGCTACACCTTC	CASSFTGQGADGYTF
TRBJ2-3	-	-	TRBV28	TGTGCCAGCAGTTCGAACAACCCCGGTAGTAGCCCAGATACGCAGTATTTT	CASSSNNPGSSPDTQYF
TRBJ2-1	-	few	TRBV9	TGTGCCAGCAGCTTCCAGAGCCTATCCGCCTCGTCCTACAATGAGCAGTTCTTC	CASSFQSLSASSYNEQFF
TRBJ1-5	-	-	TRBV18	TGTGCCAGCTCACCGAGTGACAGCAATCAGCCCCAGCATTTT	CASSPSDSNQPQHF
TRBJ2-7	-	few	TRBV27	TGTGCCAGCAGTCCATCGGGGGCGGGAGCCGGAAACGAGCAGTACTTC	CASSPSGAGAGNEQYF
TRBJ2-7	-	-	TRBV28	TGTGCCAGCAGTTCATGGACATCATCCTACGAGCAGTACTTC	CASSSWTSSYEQYF
TRBJ2-7	-	-	TRBV28	TGTGCCAGCAGTTTAGTACCGGACACCTCCTACGAGCAGTACTTC	CASSLVPDTSYEQYF
TRBJ2-1	-	-	TRBV10-3	TGTGCCATCAGTGAGTCGGGGCTCTACAATGAGCAGTTCTTC	CAISESGLYNEQFF
TRBJ1-4	TRBD1	-	TRBV4-1	TGCGCCAGCAGTCCTCAGGGGGGGGGTCATGATGAAAAACTGTTTTTT	CASSPQGGGHDEKLFF